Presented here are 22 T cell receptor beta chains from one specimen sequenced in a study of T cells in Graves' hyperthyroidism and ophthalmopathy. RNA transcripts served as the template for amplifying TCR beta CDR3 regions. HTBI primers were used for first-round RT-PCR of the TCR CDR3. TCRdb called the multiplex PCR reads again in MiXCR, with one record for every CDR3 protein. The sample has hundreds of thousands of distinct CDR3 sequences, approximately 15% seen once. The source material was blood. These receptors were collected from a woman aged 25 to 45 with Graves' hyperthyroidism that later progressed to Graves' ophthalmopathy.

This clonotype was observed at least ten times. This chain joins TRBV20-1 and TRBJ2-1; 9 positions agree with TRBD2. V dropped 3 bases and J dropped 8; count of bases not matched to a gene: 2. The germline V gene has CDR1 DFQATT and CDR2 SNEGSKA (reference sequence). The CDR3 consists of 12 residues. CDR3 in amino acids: CSARGLAYEQFF. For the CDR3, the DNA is TGCAGTGCTAGGGGACTAGCCTATGAGCAGTTCTTC.

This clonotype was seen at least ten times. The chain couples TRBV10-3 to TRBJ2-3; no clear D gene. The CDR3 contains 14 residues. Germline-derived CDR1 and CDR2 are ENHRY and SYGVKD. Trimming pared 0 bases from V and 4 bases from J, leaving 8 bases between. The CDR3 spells CAISESPSPDTQYF. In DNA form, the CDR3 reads TGTGCCATCAGTGAGTCACCGAGCCCAGATACGCAGTATTTT.

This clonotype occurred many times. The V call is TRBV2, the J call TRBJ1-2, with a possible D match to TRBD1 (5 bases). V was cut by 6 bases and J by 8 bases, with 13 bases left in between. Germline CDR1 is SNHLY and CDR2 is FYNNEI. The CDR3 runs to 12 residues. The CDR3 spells CASSGTWWGYTF. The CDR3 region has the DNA TGTGCCAGCAGCGGGACCTGGTGGGGCTACACCTTC.

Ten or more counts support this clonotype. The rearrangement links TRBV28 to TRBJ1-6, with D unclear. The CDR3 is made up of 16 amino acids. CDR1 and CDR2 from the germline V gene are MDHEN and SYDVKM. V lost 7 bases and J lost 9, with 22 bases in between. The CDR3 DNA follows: TGTGCCAGCACCTCGACGGACGGGCCGCATATTTCACCCCTCCACTTT. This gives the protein CASTSTDGPHISPLHF. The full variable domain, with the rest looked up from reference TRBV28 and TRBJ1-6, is DVKVTQSSRYLVKRTGEKVFLECVQDMDHENMFWYRQDPGLGLRLIYFSYDVKMKEKGDIPEGYSVSREKKERFSLILESASTNQTSMYLCASTSTDGPHISPLHFGNGTRLTVT.

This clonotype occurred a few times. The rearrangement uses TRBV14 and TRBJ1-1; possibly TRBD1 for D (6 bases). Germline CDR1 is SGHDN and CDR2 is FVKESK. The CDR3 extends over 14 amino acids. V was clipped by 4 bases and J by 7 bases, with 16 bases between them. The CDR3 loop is CASSRSTGSVEAFF. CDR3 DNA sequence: TGTGCCAGCAGCCGAAGTACAGGGTCGGTTGAAGCTTTCTTT.

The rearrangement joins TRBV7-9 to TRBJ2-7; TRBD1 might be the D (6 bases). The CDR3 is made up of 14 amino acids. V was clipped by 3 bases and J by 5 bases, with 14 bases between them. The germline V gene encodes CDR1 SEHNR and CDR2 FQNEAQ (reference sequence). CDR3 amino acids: CASSLTGGLNEQYF. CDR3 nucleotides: TGTGCCAGCAGCTTGACAGGAGGATTAAACGAGCAGTACTTC.

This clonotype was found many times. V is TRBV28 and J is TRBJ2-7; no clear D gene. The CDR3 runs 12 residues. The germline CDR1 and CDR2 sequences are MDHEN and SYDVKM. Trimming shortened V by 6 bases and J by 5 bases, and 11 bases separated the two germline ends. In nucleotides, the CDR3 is TGTGCCAGCAGCAAGGTTTTCAACGAGCAGTACTTC. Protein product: CASSKVFNEQYF.

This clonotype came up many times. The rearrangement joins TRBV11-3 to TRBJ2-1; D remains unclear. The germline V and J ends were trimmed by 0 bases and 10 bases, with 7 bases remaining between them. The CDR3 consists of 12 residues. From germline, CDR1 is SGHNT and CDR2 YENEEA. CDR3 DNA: TGTGCCAGCAGCTTAGAGATGAAGGAGCAGTTCTTC. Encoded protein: CASSLEMKEQFF.

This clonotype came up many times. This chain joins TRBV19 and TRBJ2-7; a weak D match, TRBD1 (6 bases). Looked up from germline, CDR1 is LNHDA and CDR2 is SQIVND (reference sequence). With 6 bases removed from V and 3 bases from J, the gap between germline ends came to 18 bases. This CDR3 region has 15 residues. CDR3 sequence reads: CASRGQTGPIYEQYF. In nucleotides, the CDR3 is TGTGCCAGTAGGGGCCAAACAGGGCCCATCTACGAGCAGTACTTC.

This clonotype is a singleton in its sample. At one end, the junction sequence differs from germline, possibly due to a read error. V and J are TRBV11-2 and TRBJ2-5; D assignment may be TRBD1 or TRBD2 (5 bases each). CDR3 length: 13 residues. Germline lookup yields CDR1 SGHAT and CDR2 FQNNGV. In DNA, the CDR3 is TGCGCCAGCAGCCAAGGTAGCTCCGGGGCGGAGTACTTC. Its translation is CASSQGSSGAEYF.

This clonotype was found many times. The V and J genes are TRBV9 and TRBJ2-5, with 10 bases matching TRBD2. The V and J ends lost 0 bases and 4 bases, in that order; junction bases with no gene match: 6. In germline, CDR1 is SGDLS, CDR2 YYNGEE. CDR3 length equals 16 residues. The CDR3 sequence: CASSVGLAGDAETQYF. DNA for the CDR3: TGTGCCAGCAGCGTAGGGCTAGCGGGAGACGCAGAGACCCAGTACTTC.

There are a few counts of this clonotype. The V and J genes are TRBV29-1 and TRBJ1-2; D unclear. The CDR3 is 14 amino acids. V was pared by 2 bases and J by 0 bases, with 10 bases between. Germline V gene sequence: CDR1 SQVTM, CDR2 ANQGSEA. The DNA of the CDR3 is TGCAGCGTTGAAAACACAGCCCCTAACTATGGCTACACCTTC. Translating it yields CSVENTAPNYGYTF.

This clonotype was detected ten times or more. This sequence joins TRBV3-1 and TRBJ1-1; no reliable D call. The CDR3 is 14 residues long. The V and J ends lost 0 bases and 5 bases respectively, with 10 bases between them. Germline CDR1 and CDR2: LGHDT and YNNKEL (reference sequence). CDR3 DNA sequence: TGTGCCAGCAGCCAAGATGGCCACGTGACTGAAGCTTTCTTT. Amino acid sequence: CASSQDGHVTEAFF.

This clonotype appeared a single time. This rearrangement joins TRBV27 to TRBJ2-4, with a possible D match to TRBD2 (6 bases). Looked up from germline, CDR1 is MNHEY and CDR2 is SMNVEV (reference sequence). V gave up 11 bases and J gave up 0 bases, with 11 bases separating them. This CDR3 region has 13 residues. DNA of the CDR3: TGTGCCTTGCCCGGGGGAGCCAAAAACATTCAGTACTTC. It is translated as CALPGGAKNIQYF.

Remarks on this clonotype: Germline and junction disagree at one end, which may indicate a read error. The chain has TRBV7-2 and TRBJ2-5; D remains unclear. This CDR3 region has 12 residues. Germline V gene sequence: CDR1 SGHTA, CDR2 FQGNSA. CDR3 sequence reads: CASSLREEAQYF. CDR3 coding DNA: TGTGCCAGCAGCTTAAGGGAAGAGGCCCAGTACTTC.

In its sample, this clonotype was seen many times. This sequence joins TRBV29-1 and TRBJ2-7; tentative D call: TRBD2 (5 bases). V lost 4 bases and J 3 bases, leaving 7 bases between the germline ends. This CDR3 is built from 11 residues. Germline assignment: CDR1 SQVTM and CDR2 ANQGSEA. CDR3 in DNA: TGCAGCGTTGCCGGGGTCTACGAGCAGTACTTC. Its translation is CSVAGVYEQYF.

CDR3 DNA: TGTGCCAGTAGTATTCTAGCGGTTGGACCCTACGAGCAGTACTTC. Translation gives CASSILAVGPYEQYF. V and J are TRBV19 and TRBJ2-7; 7 nucleotides agree with TRBD2. Germline V gene lookup returns CDR1 LNHDA and CDR2 SQIVND (reference sequence). The CDR3 is 15 amino acids. Trimming cost V 3 bases and J 2 bases; bases outside gene matches: 7.

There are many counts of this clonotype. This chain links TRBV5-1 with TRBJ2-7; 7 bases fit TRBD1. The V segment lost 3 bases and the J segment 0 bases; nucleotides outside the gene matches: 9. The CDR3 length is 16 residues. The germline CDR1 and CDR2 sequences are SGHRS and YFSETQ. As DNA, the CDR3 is TGCGCCAGCAGCTATACAGGGGCCGCACCCTCCTACGAGCAGTACTTC. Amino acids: CASSYTGAAPSYEQYF.

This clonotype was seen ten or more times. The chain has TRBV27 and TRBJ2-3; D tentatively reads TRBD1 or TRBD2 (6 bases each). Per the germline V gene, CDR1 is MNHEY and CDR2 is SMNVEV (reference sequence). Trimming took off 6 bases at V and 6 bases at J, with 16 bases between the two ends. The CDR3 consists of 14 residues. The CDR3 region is CASSLWGASDTQYF. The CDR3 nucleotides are TGTGCCAGCAGCCTGTGGGGGGCTTCGGATACGCAGTATTTT.

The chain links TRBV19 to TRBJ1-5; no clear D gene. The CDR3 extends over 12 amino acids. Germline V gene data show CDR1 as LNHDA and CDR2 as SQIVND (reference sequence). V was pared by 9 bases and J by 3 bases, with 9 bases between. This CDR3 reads CASSGANQPQHF. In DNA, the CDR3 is TGTGCCAGCTCAGGAGCCAATCAGCCCCAGCATTTT.

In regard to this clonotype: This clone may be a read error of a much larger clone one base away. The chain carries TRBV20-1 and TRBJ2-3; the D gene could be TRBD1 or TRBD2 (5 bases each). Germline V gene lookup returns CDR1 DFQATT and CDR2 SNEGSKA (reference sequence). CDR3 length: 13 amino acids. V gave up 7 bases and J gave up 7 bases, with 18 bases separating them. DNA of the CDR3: TGCAGTGTGGGGGACCTCTTGCCGCATACGCAGTATTTT. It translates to CSVGDLLPHTQYF.

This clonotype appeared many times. This CDR3 reads CASGPRSGGRGGTDTQYF. The CDR3 nucleotides are TGTGCTAGTGGTCCCCGTTCCGGGGGGCGGGGTGGCACAGATACGCAGTATTTT. The gene calls are TRBV12-5 and TRBJ2-3, with a weak D call TRBD2 (7 bases). CDR1 and CDR2 from the germline V gene are LGHNT and FRNRAP. Trimming shortened V by 5 bases and J by 1 base, and 22 bases separated the two germline ends. This CDR3 has 18 amino acids.